This T cell receptor (beta chain) stems from a study of identifying expanded T cells in peripheral blood. During the collection period, no donor immune events like infections were recorded. V was clipped by 6 bases and J by 0 bases; unmatched bases: 9. Germline V gene lookup returns CDR1 PRHDT and CDR2 FYEKMQ (reference sequence). The length of the CDR3 is 16 residues. Overall study findings and caveats: Variance in clone template counts between approximately 2-week samples significantly increased with total template count across all healthy donors. Over approximately two and four weeks, about 17 and 20 clones changed, versus approximately 1.1 between replicates.

A remark on this clone: Its specificity is unknown.

Produced via immunoSEQ multiplex PCR; TCRdb's table is partial and in-frame only. The sample has more than 65,000 clones; about 88% are singletons. Input material: blood. The V gene is TRBV13, the J gene TRBJ1-1; 8 bases line up with TRBD1. The receptor was isolated from a person aged 18 to 75 in good health. The CDR3 here is CASRQRTGTMNTEAFF. DNA of the CDR3: TGTGCCAGCAGACAGAGGACAGGGACCATGAACACTGAAGCTTTCTTT.